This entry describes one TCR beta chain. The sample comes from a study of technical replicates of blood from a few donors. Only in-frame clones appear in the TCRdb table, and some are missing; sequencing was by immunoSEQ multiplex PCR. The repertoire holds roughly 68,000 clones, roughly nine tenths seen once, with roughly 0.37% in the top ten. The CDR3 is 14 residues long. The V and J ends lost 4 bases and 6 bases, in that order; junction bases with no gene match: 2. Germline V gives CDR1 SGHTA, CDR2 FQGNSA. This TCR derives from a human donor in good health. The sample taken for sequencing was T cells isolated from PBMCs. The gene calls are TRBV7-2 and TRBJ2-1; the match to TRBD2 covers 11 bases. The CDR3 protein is CASSYTSGSNEQFF. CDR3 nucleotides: TGTGCCAGCAGCTACACTAGCGGGAGCAATGAGCAGTTCTTC.